This T cell receptor beta chain was obtained from a study of T cell changes during pregnancy in multiple sclerosis. The CDR3 has 14 residues. V dropped 6 bases and J dropped 8; count of bases not matched to a gene: 8. Germline lookup yields CDR1 MDHEN and CDR2 SYDVKM. This clone occurred a few times. Libraries were prepared by immunoSEQ multiplex PCR; TCRdb keeps only in-frame clonotypes and omits some of them. The sample lists 90,000 or so clones, about 89% occurring once. This rearrangement joins TRBV28 to TRBJ1-2; 11 nucleotides agree with TRBD1. This TCR was recovered from a female donor in good health, serving as a control in a pregnancy study. Some clones in this sample may be carry-over from other donors' samples. This specimen consisted of PBMCs, obtained in the first trimester of pregnancy. The CDR3, as DNA: TGTGCCAGCAGGAAGGGACAGGGGGAAGGAGGCTACACCTTC. Translated: CASRKGQGEGGYTF.